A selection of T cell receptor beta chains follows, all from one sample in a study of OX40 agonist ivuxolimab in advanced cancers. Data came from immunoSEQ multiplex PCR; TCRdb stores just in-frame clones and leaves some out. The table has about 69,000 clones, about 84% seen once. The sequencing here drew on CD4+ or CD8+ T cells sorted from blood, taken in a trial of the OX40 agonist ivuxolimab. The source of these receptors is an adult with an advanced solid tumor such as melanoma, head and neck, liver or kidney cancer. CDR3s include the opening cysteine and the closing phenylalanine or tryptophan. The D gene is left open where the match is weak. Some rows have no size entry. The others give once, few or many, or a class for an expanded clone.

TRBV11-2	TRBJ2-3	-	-	CASSLDSPGGSHTQYF	TGTGCCAGCAGCTTAGATTCTCCCGGGGGCTCACATACGCAGTATTTT
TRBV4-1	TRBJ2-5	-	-	CASSQSLAGMGEETQYF	TGCGCCAGCAGCCAATCCTTGGCAGGGATGGGCGAAGAGACCCAGTACTTC
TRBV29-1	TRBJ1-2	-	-	CSAPLGDRSTYTF	TGCAGCGCCCCGCTGGGGGACCGGTCGACCTACACCTTC
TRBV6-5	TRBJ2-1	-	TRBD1	CASSLRQGVEQFF	TGTGCCAGCAGCCTCCGACAGGGAGTTGAGCAGTTCTTC
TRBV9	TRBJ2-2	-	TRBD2	CASSVSGGTGELFF	TGTGCCAGCAGCGTATCGGGGGGCACCGGGGAGCTGTTTTTT
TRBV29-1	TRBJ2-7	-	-	CSVRGSFYEQYF	TGCAGCGTGAGGGGGTCATTCTACGAGCAGTACTTC
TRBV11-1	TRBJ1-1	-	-	CASSSRGRGSEAFF	TGTGCCAGCAGCTCCAGGGGCCGGGGAAGTGAAGCTTTCTTT
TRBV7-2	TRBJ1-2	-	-	CASSPPKGWYGYTF	TGTGCCAGCAGCCCCCCTAAGGGATGGTATGGCTACACCTTC
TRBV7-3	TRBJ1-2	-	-	CASSLRGAGDYGYTF	TGTGCCAGCAGCTTACGCGGGGCGGGGGACTATGGCTACACCTTC
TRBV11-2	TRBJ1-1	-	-	CASSIQGNFDTEAFF	TGTGCCAGCAGCATCCAGGGGAATTTCGACACTGAAGCTTTCTTT
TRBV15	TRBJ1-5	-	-	CATSPGRAKGQPQHF	TGTGCCACCAGTCCCGGACGGGCTAAGGGACAGCCCCAGCATTTT
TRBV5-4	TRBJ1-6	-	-	CASSPSDSPLHF	TGTGCCAGCAGCCCCTCTGATTCACCCCTCCACTTT
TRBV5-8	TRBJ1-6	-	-	CASSGGGSYNSPLHF	TGTGCCAGCAGCGGGGGTGGCAGCTATAATTCACCCCTCCACTTT
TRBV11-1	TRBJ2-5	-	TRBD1	CASSFDRGRETQYF	TGTGCCAGCAGTTTTGACAGGGGCAGAGAGACCCAGTACTTC
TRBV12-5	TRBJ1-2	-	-	CASGTGNYGYTF	TGTGCTAGTGGTACGGGGAACTATGGCTACACCTTC
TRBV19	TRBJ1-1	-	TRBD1	CASSIAVTGEENTEAFF	TGTGCCAGTAGTATAGCTGTAACAGGGGAGGAGAACACTGAAGCTTTCTTT
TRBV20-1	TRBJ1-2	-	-	CSARDWRGYTF	TGCAGTGCTAGAGATTGGCGCGGCTACACCTTC
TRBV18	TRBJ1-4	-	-	CASSPPRGEKLFF	TGTGCCAGCTCACCACCGCGGGGGGAAAAACTGTTTTTT
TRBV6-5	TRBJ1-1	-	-	CASTFSRAGGTEAFF	TGTGCCAGCACCTTTTCTAGAGCCGGGGGCACTGAAGCTTTCTTT
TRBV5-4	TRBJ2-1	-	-	CASSSVRGAYNEQFF	TGTGCCAGCAGCTCCGTTCGCGGGGCCTACAATGAGCAGTTCTTC
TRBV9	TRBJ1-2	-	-	CASSVRLGGYTF	TGTGCCAGCAGCGTAAGGCTCGGCGGCTACACCTTC
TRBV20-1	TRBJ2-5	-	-	CSAPRWETQYF	TGCAGTGCCCCGAGATGGGAGACCCAGTACTTC
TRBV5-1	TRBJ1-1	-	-	CASSPKVAGLNTEAFF	TGCGCCAGCAGCCCGAAGGTTGCGGGCCTGAACACTGAAGCTTTCTTT
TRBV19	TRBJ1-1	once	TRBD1	CASKPQGANTEAFF	TGTGCCAGTAAACCGCAGGGGGCGAACACTGAAGCTTTCTTT
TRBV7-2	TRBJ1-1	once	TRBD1	CASSRGQGNTEAFF	TGTGCCAGCAGCCGGGGACAGGGGAACACTGAAGCTTTCTTT
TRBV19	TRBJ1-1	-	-	CASSSYRLNTEAFF	TGTGCCAGTAGTAGTTACAGATTGAACACTGAAGCTTTCTTT
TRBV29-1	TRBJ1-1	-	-	CSAQPGWGMNTEAFF	TGCAGCGCCCAACCCGGGTGGGGGATGAACACTGAAGCTTTCTTT
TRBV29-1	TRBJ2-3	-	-	CSVRTDTQYF	TGCAGCGTCCGCACAGATACGCAGTATTTT
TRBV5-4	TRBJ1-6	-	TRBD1	CAAQRGLGSPLHF	TGTGCCGCACAAAGGGGGCTGGGTTCACCCCTCCACTTT
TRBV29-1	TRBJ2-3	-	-	CSVDSATAQYF	TGCAGCGTTGATTCCGCCACCGCGCAGTATTTT
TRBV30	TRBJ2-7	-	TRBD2	CAWRGEGHEQYF	TGTGCCTGGAGGGGGGAGGGCCACGAGCAGTACTTC
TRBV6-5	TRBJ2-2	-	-	CASSYSPGDTGELFF	TGTGCCAGCAGTTACTCCCCAGGGGACACCGGGGAGCTGTTTTTT
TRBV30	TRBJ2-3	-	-	CAWSRPGTDTQYF	TGTGCCTGGAGTAGGCCGGGAACAGATACGCAGTATTTT
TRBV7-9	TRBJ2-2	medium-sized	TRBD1	CASSPGGTGTGANTGELFF	TGTGCCAGCAGCCCCGGGGGAACCGGGACAGGCGCGAACACCGGGGAGCTGTTTTTT
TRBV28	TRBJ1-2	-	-	CASSLWEGDIDGYTF	TGTGCCAGCAGTTTATGGGAGGGGGATATCGATGGCTACACCTTC
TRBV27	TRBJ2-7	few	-	CASKRVKEGGAEQYF	TGTGCCAGCAAGAGAGTGAAGGAGGGAGGTGCCGAGCAGTACTTC
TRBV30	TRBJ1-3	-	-	CAWSVGVFSSGNTIYF	TGTGCCTGGAGTGTAGGGGTTTTCAGCTCTGGAAACACCATATATTTT
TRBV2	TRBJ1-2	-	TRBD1	CASSIGGQGIGGYTF	TGTGCCAGCAGTATAGGGGGACAGGGTATAGGCGGCTACACCTTC
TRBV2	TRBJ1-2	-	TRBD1	CASNGQGGIDGYTF	TGTGCCAGCAACGGACAGGGCGGCATCGATGGCTACACCTTC
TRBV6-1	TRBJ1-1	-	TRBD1	CASSVGQADTEAFF	TGTGCCAGCAGTGTCGGACAGGCGGACACTGAAGCTTTCTTT
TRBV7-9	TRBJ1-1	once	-	CASSPEWDTEAFF	TGTGCCAGCAGCCCCGAGTGGGACACTGAAGCTTTCTTT
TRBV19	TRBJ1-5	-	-	CASSIREGGQPQHF	TGTGCCAGTAGTATCCGGGAAGGTGGTCAGCCCCAGCATTTT
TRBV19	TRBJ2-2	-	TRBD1	CASSMTGYTGELFF	TGTGCCAGTAGTATGACAGGGTACACCGGGGAGCTGTTTTTT
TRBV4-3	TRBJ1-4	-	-	CASSQGQVENEKLFF	TGCGCCAGCAGCCAAGGACAGGTCGAGAATGAAAAACTGTTTTTT
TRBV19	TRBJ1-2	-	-	CASSSAGRGYTF	TGTGCCAGTAGTTCGGCAGGGCGCGGCTACACCTTC
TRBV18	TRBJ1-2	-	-	CASSPLLIGDYGYTF	TGTGCCAGCTCACCACTACTGATCGGAGACTATGGCTACACCTTC
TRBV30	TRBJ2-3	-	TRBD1	CAWTRRVGQGASDTQYF	TGTGCCTGGACCCGAAGAGTAGGACAGGGGGCATCAGATACGCAGTATTTT
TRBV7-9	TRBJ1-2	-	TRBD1	CASSLNPGQGRFSEGYTF	TGTGCCAGCAGCCTGAATCCGGGACAGGGGCGGTTTTCCGAGGGCTACACCTTC
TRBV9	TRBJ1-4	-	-	CASTVGGDIGQKLFF	TGTGCCAGCACCGTAGGAGGGGACATTGGACAAAAACTGTTTTTT
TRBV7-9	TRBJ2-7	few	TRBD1	CASSKGQGYEQYF	TGTGCCAGCAGCAAGGGACAGGGGTATGAGCAGTACTTC
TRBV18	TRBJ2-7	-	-	CASSQGTGSYEQYF	TGTGCCAGCTCGCAGGGGACGGGGTCCTACGAGCAGTACTTC
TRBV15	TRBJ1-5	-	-	CATSRGVGQPQHF	TGTGCCACCAGCAGGGGGGTTGGGCAGCCCCAGCATTTT
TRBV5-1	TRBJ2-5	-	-	CASSLEGRQETQYF	TGCGCCAGCAGCTTGGAAGGGAGGCAAGAGACCCAGTACTTC
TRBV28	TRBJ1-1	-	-	CASSFSGAGVTEAFF	TGTGCCAGCAGTTTTTCAGGGGCGGGTGTCACTGAAGCTTTCTTT